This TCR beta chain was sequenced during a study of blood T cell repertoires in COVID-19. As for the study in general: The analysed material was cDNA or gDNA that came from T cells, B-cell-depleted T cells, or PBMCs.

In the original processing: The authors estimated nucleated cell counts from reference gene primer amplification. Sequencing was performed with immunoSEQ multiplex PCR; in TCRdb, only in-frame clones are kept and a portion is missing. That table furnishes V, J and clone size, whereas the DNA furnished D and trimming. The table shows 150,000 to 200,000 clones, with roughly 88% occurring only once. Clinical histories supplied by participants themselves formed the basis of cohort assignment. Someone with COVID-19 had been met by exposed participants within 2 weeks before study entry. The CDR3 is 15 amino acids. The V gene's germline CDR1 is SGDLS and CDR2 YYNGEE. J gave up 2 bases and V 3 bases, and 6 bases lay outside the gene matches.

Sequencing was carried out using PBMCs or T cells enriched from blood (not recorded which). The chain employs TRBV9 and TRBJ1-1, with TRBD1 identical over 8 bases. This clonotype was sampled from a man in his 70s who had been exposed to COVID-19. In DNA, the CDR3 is TGTGCCAGCAGCGCTGCAGGGGGCACTAACACTGAAGCTTTCTTT. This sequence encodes CASSAAGGTNTEAFF.